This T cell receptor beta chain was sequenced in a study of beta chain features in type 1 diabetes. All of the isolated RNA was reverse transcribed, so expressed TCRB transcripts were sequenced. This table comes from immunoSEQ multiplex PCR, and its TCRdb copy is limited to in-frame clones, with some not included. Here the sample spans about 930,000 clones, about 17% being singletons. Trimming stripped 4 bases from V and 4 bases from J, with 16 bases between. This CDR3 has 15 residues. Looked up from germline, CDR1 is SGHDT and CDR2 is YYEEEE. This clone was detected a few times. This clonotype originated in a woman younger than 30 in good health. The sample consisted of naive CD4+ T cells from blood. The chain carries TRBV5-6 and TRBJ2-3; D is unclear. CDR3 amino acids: CASSPKITYSDTQYF. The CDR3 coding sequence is TGTGCCAGCAGCCCGAAGATTACCTACTCAGATACGCAGTATTTT. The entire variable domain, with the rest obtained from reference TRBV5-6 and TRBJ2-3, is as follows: DAGVTQSPTHLIKTRGQQVTLRCSPKSGHDTVSWYQQALGQGPQFIFQYYEEEERQRGNFPDRFSGHQFPNYSSELNVNALLLGDSALYLCASSPKITYSDTQYFGPGTRLTVL.